This TCR beta chain derives from a study of cytomegalovirus exposure and HLA in healthy donors. The CDR3 loop spans 15 amino acids. V shed 11 bases and J 5 bases; nucleotides not matched to a gene: 11. Per germline, CDR1 LNHDA and CDR2 SQIVND (reference sequence). The data were produced by immunoSEQ multiplex PCR, yet TCRdb's version contains in-frame clones alone and is incomplete. The sample consists of under 200,000 clones, 75% to 90% of them appearing once. This clonotype originated in a woman aged 18-35 years in good health and CMV-seronegative. The specimen sequenced was PBMCs. The V and J genes are TRBV19 and TRBJ2-2, with 10 nucleotides matching TRBD1. CDR3 bases: TGTGCCGGGAGACAGGGGGCCGGAGGAACCGGGGAGCTGTTTTTT. Its translation is CAGRQGAGGTGELFF.